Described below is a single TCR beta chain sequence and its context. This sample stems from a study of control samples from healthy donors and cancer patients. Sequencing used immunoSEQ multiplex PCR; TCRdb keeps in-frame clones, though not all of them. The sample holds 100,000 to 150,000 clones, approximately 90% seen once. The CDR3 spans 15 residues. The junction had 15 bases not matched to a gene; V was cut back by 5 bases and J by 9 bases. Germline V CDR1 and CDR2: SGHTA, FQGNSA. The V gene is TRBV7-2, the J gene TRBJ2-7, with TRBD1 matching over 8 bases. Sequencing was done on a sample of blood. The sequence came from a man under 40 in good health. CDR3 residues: CASSRDRTGTAPQYF. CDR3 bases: TGTGCCAGCAGCAGAGACAGGACAGGGACCGCTCCGCAGTACTTC.